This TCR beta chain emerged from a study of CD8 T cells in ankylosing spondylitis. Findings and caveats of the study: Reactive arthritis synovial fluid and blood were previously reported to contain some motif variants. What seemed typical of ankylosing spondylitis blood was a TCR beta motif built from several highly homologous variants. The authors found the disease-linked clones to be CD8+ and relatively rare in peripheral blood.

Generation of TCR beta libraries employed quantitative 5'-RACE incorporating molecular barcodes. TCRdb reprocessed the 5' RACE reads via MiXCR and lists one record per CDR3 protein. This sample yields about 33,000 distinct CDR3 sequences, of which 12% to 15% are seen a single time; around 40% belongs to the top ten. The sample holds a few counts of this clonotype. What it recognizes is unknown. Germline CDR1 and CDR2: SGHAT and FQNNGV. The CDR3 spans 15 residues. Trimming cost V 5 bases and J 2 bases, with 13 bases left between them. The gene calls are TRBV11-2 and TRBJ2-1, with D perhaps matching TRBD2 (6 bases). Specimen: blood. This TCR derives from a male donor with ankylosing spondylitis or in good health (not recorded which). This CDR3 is CASSLAGQPYNEQFF. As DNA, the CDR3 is TGTGCCAGCAGCCTGGCGGGGCAACCCTACAATGAGCAGTTCTTC.